The 25 T cell receptor beta chains given below trace back to one sample, sequenced in a study of blood T cell repertoires in COVID-19 (dated by TCRdb to about 2020). The protocol used for the library was the immunoSEQ multiplex PCR assay. As stored in TCRdb, this immuneACCESS dataset retains in-frame rearrangements with V and J assigned. A fraction of the clones does not appear; measured against another copy, unresolved V genes explain less than half of the discrepancy, and the remainder lacks a known reason. The sample has 200,000 to 250,000 clones on record, roughly 85% of them singletons. The ten most abundant clones make up 11% of the sample. The sequencing input was PBMCs or T cells enriched from blood (not recorded which). Receptors were obtained from a young man who had recovered from COVID-19.

This rearrangement joins TRBV5-1 to TRBJ1-6; D not certain. The CDR3 contains 15 residues. The germline CDR1 and CDR2 sequences are SGHRS and YFSETQ. Trimming cost V 4 bases and J 8 bases, with 16 bases left between them. The CDR3 nucleotides read TGCGCCAGCAGCCCCAGGCCGGGGTCGGATTCACCCCTCCACTTT. Protein: CASSPRPGSDSPLHF.

This rearrangement joins TRBV6-2 or TRBV6-3 to TRBJ2-1; 7 bases are a match to TRBD2. V gave up 3 bases and J gave up 7 bases; unmatched junction bases: 6. The CDR3 consists of 14 residues. The germline V gene encodes CDR1 MNHEY and CDR2 SVGEGT. CDR3 in amino acids: CASSYNGRGNEQFF. In DNA form, the CDR3 reads TGTGCCAGCAGTTATAACGGGCGGGGGAATGAGCAGTTCTTC.

The CDR3 nucleotides are TGTGCCAGCAGTTATAAGACAGGGCGCTCCTACGAGCAGTACTTC. This sequence encodes CASSYKTGRSYEQYF. The genes are TRBV27 and TRBJ2-7; 7 bases agree with TRBD1. This CDR3 has 15 amino acids. Germline CDR1 reads MNHEY; CDR2 reads SMNVEV (reference sequence). J was trimmed by 0 bases and V by 4 bases; bases with no gene match: 6.

The rearrangement uses TRBV27 and TRBJ1-1, with TRBD1 identical over 10 bases. With 8 bases clipped from V and 6 bases from J, the junction kept 18 bases outside the gene matches. Germline CDR1 MNHEY, CDR2 SMNVEV (reference sequence). This CDR3 region has 17 residues. In DNA form, the CDR3 reads TGTGCCAGCGGGATGGTGGGTTGGACAGGGGGGATGCCTGAAGCTTTCTTT. It translates to CASGMVGWTGGMPEAFF.

The chain carries TRBV12-3 or TRBV12-4 and TRBJ1-2, with 8 bases that match TRBD1. V lost 7 bases to trimming and J lost 8 bases; unmatched junction nucleotides: 6. CDR3 length equals 12 residues. This CDR3 reads CASTWGTGGYTF. In DNA, the CDR3 is TGTGCCAGCACCTGGGGGACAGGCGGCTACACCTTC.

The chain recombines TRBV19 with TRBJ1-2, with 8 bases that match TRBD1. V was clipped by 9 bases and J by 8 bases; unmatched bases: 5. The CDR3 sequence is 11 residues long. The germline gives CDR1 LNHDA, CDR2 SQIVND (reference sequence). CDR3: CASGQGYGYTF. DNA for the CDR3: TGTGCCAGCGGACAGGGTTACGGCTACACCTTC.

This clone appeared a single time. The chain joins TRBV2 to TRBJ1-2; D is unclear. CDR3 length: 14 residues. V was trimmed by 2 bases and J by 11 bases, leaving 18 bases between them. Germline-derived CDR1 and CDR2 are SNHLY and FYNNEI. The CDR3 DNA reads TGTGCCAGCAGTGAACAGGTTGGGCGGGTGGGGTACACCTTC. It specifies CASSEQVGRVGYTF.

The rearrangement uses TRBV5-6 and TRBJ2-1; a weak D match, TRBD2 (5 bases). CDR1 SGHDT and CDR2 YYEEEE come from the germline V gene. Trimming cost V 6 bases and J 3 bases, with 16 bases left between them. The CDR3 has 15 residues. CDR3: CASMLDGINYNEQFF. Written as DNA, the CDR3 is TGTGCCAGCATGCTCGACGGGATTAACTACAATGAGCAGTTCTTC.

This chain joins TRBV2 and TRBJ1-5; D gene ambiguous. The CDR3 runs to 13 residues. V was clipped by 4 bases and J by 4 bases, with 8 bases between them. CDR1 is SNHLY and CDR2 is FYNNEI in the germline V gene. The CDR3: CASSGGTNQPQHF. CDR3 DNA sequence: TGTGCCAGCAGTGGCGGAACGAATCAGCCCCAGCATTTT.

The CDR3 region has the DNA TGTGCCAGCAGCCAAGATCGGCTAGCGGGGGGTCCCACCGGGGAGCTGTTTTTT. It codes for CASSQDRLAGGPTGELFF. This chain links TRBV4-2 with TRBJ2-2; 11 positions agree with TRBD2. This CDR3 region has 18 residues. Germline V gene data show CDR1 as LGHNA and CDR2 as YNFKEQ. The trim removed 0 bases at V and 4 bases at J, leaving 7 bases unmatched.

Written as DNA, the CDR3 is TGTGCCAGCAGTTCCCGCGAAGGGGGCTTGTTACCGTACTTC. It encodes CASSSREGGLLPYF. The chain couples TRBV6-5 to TRBJ2-7; TRBD1 matches at 7 bases. V was pared by 4 bases and J by 12 bases, with 15 bases of the junction left unmatched. This CDR3 has 14 residues. The V gene's germline CDR1 is MNHEY and CDR2 SVGAGI.

This clone appeared a few times. The chain is built from TRBV7-9 and TRBJ2-2; 9 bases agree with TRBD2. This CDR3 spans 17 amino acids. J lost 6 bases, V lost 5 bases, and 13 bases had no gene match. Germline V gene sequence: CDR1 SEHNR, CDR2 FQNEAQ (reference sequence). CDR3 nucleotide sequence: TGTGCCAGCAGCATCCAAGGACTAGCGCTTGGCTCCGGGGAGCTGTTTTTT. It yields the protein CASSIQGLALGSGELFF.

The V call is TRBV19, the J call TRBJ1-5; 9 bases map to TRBD1. Germline values: CDR1 LNHDA, CDR2 SQIVND (reference sequence). Trimming took 4 bases from V and 4 from J; bases not matched to a gene: 5. This CDR3 has 15 amino acids. CDR3 region: CASSRTGTGNQPQHF. CDR3 nucleotide sequence: TGTGCCAGTAGTAGGACCGGGACAGGGAATCAGCCCCAGCATTTT. The whole variable domain, remainder taken from reference TRBV19 and TRBJ1-5, is DGGITQSPKYLFRKEGQNVTLSCEQNLNHDAMYWYRQDPGQGLRLIYYSQIVNDFQKGDIAEGYSVSREKKESFPLTVTSAQKNPTAFYLCASSRTGTGNQPQHFGDGTRLSIL.

The chain links TRBV27 to TRBJ1-4; maybe TRBD1 (6 bases). This CDR3 is 13 amino acids long. Trimming took off 6 bases at V and 4 bases at J, with 9 bases between the two ends. The germline gives CDR1 MNHEY, CDR2 SMNVEV (reference sequence). Here the CDR3 DNA reads TGTGCCAGCAGCCGACAGGTTAATGAAAAACTGTTTTTT. Amino acids: CASSRQVNEKLFF.

This sequence joins TRBV19 and TRBJ1-1; D gene uncertain. The germline V and J ends were trimmed by 3 bases and 3 bases, with 14 bases remaining between them. The CDR3 runs to 15 residues. The germline CDR1 and CDR2 sequences are LNHDA and SQIVND (reference sequence). The CDR3 sequence is CASSIMGGEYTEAFF. CDR3 sequence (DNA): TGTGCCAGTAGTATTATGGGCGGGGAGTACACTGAAGCTTTCTTT.

This rearrangement joins TRBV19 to TRBJ2-6; D remains unclear. Trimming cost V 8 bases and J 0 bases, with 5 bases left between them. This CDR3 spans 13 amino acids. Looked up from germline, CDR1 is LNHDA and CDR2 is SQIVND (reference sequence). As DNA, the CDR3 is TGTGCCAGTCACAGCTCTGGGGCCAACGTCCTGACTTTC. Translated, it gives CASHSSGANVLTF.

This clone appeared a few times. The chain joins TRBV5-1 to TRBJ1-1; maybe TRBD1 (6 bases). The germline CDR1 and CDR2 sequences are SGHRS and YFSETQ. V was shortened by 4 bases and J by 8 bases, with 18 bases between the two germline ends. This CDR3 region has 14 residues. For the CDR3, the DNA is TGCGCCAGCAGCCCGGGGGGCTGGGGGATGGAAGCTTTCTTT. Amino acids: CASSPGGWGMEAFF.

The gene calls are TRBV4-1 and TRBJ2-1; TRBD1 aligns across 9 bases. The CDR3 has 15 residues. Germline CDR1 reads MGHRA; CDR2 reads YSYEKL. V shed 0 bases and J 7 bases; nucleotides not matched to a gene: 4. For the CDR3, the DNA is TGCGCCAGCAGCCAAGAATCCGGGACAGGGAATGAGCAGTTCTTC. Residues: CASSQESGTGNEQFF.

The chain recombines TRBV7-2 with TRBJ1-2; TRBD1 matches at 7 bases. This CDR3 contains 14 residues. J gave up 7 bases and V 6 bases, and 11 bases lay outside the gene matches. The germline V gene encodes CDR1 SGHTA and CDR2 FQGNSA. The CDR3 sequence: CASSLIQGKGGYTF. The CDR3, as DNA: TGTGCCAGCAGTTTGATACAGGGGAAAGGTGGCTACACCTTC.

The chain combines TRBV27 with TRBJ1-4; D uncertain. The germline gives CDR1 MNHEY, CDR2 SMNVEV (reference sequence). V lost 6 bases, J lost 8 bases, and 10 bases lay in between. CDR3 length: 12 residues. CDR3 protein: CASSGGREKLFF. The CDR3 bases are TGTGCCAGCAGCGGAGGGCGGGAAAAACTGTTTTTT.

This rearrangement joins TRBV9 to TRBJ1-3; D perhaps matches TRBD1 (5 bases). Trimming pared 0 bases from V and 1 base from J, leaving 20 bases between. Germline V lookup: CDR1 SGDLS, CDR2 YYNGEE. This CDR3 has 19 residues. The CDR3 spells CASSVGDLGGKASGNTIYF. The CDR3 nucleotides are TGTGCCAGCAGCGTAGGGGACCTTGGAGGGAAGGCTTCTGGAAACACCATATATTTT.

This clone has just one count. The rearrangement links TRBV28 to TRBJ2-1, with a weak D call TRBD2 (5 bases). Germline V CDR1 and CDR2: MDHEN, SYDVKM. The V gene lost 10 bases and the J gene lost 6 bases, with 13 bases spanning the gap. This CDR3 is 12 amino acids long. The CDR3 nucleotides are TGTGCCACCGACGAGGGTATCAATGAGCAGTTCTTC. It yields the protein CATDEGINEQFF. The full variable domain, with the rest looked up from reference TRBV28 and TRBJ2-1, is DVKVTQSSRYLVKRTGEKVFLECVQDMDHENMFWYRQDPGLGLRLIYFSYDVKMKEKGDIPEGYSVSREKKERFSLILESASTNQTSMYLCATDEGINEQFFGPGTRLTVL.

J is TRBJ2-7 and V is TRBV11-2, with 10 bases matching TRBD1. Germline loops: CDR1 SGHAT, CDR2 FQNNGV. Unmatched junction bases numbered 9, after V lost 3 bases and J lost 4 bases. The CDR3 is 16 amino acids. The chain's CDR3 is CASSFSPGQGFYEQYF. The DNA of the CDR3 is TGTGCCAGCAGCTTTTCTCCGGGACAGGGGTTTTACGAGCAGTACTTC. Full variable domain (missing parts from reference TRBV11-2 and TRBJ2-7): EAGVAQSPRYKIIEKRQSVAFWCNPISGHATLYWYQQILGQGPKLLIQFQNNGVVDDSQLPKDRFSAERLKGVDSTLKIQPAKLEDSAVYLCASSFSPGQGFYEQYFGPGTRLTVT.

This clone was recorded a few times. The rearrangement uses TRBV4-2 and TRBJ1-2, with no clear D. Looked up from germline, CDR1 is LGHNA and CDR2 is YNFKEQ. The CDR3 spans 16 residues. Trimming removed 3 bases at V and 2 bases at J, with 16 bases between. The CDR3 region has the DNA TGTGCCAGCAGCCATGGTTCTCTTGACACCAACTATGGCTACACCTTC. It yields the protein CASSHGSLDTNYGYTF.

This rearrangement joins TRBV10-3 to TRBJ2-1, with TRBD2 as a possible D gene (6 bases). Germline assignment: CDR1 ENHRY and CDR2 SYGVKD. The CDR3 is 13 residues long. V dropped 5 bases and J dropped 6 bases, with 11 bases sitting between them. The CDR3 here is CAISPGTFNEQFF. CDR3 coding DNA: TGTGCCATCAGTCCCGGGACTTTCAATGAGCAGTTCTTC.